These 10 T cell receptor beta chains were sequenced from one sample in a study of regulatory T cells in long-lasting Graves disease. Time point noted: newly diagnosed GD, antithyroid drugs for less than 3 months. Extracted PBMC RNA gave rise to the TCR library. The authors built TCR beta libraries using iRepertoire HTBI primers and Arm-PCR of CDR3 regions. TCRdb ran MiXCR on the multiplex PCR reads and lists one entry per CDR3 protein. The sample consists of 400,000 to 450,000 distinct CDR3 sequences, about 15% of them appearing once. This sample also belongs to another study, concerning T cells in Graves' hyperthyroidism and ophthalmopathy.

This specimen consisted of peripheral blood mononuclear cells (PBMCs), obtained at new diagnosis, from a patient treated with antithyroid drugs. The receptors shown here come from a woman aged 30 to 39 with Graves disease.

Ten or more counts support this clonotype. The CDR3 sequence: CSALDRVMFSYGYTF. CDR3 sequence (DNA): TGCAGTGCATTGGACAGGGTTATGTTTTCCTATGGCTACACCTTC. This chain links TRBV20-1 with TRBJ1-2, with 8 nucleotides matching TRBD1. The CDR3 spans 15 residues. Germline lookup yields CDR1 DFQATT and CDR2 SNEGSKA (reference sequence). The junction had 13 bases not matched to a gene; V was cut back by 6 bases and J by 4 bases.

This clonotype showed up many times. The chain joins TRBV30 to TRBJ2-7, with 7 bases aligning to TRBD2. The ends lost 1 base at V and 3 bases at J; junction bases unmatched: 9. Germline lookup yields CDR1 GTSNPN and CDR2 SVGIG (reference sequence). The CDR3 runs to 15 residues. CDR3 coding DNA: TGTGCCTGGAGTGGAGCGGGGTTGAATGGCTACGAGCAGTACTTC. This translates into CAWSGAGLNGYEQYF.

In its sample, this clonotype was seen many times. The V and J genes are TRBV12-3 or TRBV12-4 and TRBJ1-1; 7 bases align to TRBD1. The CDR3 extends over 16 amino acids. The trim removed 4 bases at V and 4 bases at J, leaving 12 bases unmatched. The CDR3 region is CASSSRGQAPSTEAFF. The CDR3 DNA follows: TGTGCCAGCAGTTCCCGAGGACAGGCACCCAGCACTGAAGCTTTCTTT.

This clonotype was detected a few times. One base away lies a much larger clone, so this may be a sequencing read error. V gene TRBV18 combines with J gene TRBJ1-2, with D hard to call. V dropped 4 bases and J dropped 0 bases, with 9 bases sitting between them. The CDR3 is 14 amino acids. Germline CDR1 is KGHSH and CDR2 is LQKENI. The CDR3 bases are TGTGCCAGCTCACTACAAGGTTCTAACTATGGCTACACCTTC. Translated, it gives CASSLQGSNYGYTF.

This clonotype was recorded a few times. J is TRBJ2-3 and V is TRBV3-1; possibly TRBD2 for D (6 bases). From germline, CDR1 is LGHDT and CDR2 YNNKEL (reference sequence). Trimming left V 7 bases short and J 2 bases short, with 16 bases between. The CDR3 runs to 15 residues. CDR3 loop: CASNPVGGSTDTQYF. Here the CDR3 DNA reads TGTGCCAGCAACCCGGTGGGGGGATCCACAGATACGCAGTATTTT.

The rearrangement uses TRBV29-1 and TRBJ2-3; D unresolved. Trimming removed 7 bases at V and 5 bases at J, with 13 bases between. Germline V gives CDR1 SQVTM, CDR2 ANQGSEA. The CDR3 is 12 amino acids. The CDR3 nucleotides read TGCAGCGATGGTTACGCCGAAGATACGCAGTATTTT. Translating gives CSDGYAEDTQYF.

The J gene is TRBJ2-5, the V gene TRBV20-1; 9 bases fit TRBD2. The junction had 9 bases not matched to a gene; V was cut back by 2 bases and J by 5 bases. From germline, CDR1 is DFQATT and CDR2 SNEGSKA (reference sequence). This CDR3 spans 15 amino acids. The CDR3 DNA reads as TGCAGTGCTAGACTAGCGGGACTAGCAACGGAGACCCAGTACTTC. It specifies CSARLAGLATETQYF.

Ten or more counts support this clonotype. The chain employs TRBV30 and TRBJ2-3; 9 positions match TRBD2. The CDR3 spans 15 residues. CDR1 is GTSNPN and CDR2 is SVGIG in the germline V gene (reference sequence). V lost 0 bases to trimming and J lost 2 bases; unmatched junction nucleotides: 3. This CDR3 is CAWSVAGGSTDTQYF. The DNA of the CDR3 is TGTGCCTGGAGTGTAGCGGGGGGATCCACAGATACGCAGTATTTT.

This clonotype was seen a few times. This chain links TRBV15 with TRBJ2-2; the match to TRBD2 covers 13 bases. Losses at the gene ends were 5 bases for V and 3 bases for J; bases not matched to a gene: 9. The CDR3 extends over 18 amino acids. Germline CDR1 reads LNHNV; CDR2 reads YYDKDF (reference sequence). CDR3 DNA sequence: TGTGCCACCAGCGAACGGACTAGCGGGAGATCGGACACCGGGGAGCTGTTTTTT. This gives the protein CATSERTSGRSDTGELFF.

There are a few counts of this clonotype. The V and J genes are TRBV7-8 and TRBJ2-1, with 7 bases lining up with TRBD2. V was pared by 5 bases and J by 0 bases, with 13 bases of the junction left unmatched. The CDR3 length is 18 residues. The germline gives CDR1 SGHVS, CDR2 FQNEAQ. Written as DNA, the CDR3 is TGTGCCAGCAGCGTTAGTACTAGCGACCACAGCTCCTACAATGAGCAGTTCTTC. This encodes CASSVSTSDHSSYNEQFF. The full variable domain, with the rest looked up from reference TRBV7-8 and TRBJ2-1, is GAGVSQSPRYKVAKRGQDVALRCDPISGHVSLFWYQQALGQGPEFLTYFQNEAQLDKSGLPSDRFFAERPEGSVSTLKIQRTQQEDSAVYLCASSVSTSDHSSYNEQFFGPGTRLTVL.